Sequencing of this TCR beta chain was carried out in a study of blood T cell repertoires in COVID-19. Assay used: immunoSEQ multiplex PCR; TCRdb lists only in-frame clones, some missing. The sample carries around 300,000 clones, around 87% recorded once. Researchers sorted participants into cohorts using their self-reported clinical history. Symptom resolution, clearance, or two negative PCRs marked donors in Cohort 3 as recovered. V lost 5 bases and J 8 bases, leaving 21 bases between the germline ends. The germline V gene encodes CDR1 SQVTM and CDR2 ANQGSEA. The CDR3 extends over 14 amino acids. The chain employs TRBV29-1 and TRBJ1-2; tentative D call: TRBD1 (6 bases). Sequences were obtained from PBMCs or T cells enriched from blood (not recorded which). This receptor was taken from a woman aged 30 to 39 who had recovered from COVID-19. The CDR3 loop reads CSVLDLQGVGGYTF. CDR3 nucleotides: TGCAGCGTTCTAGATCTACAGGGAGTAGGAGGCTACACCTTC. Using reference TRBV29-1 and TRBJ1-2 for the parts outside the CDR3, the full variable domain is SAVISQKPSRDICQRGTSLTIQCQVDSQVTMMFWYRQQPGQSLTLIATANQGSEATYESGFVIDKFPISRPNLTFSTLTVSNMSPEDSSIYLCSVLDLQGVGGYTFGSGTRLTVV.